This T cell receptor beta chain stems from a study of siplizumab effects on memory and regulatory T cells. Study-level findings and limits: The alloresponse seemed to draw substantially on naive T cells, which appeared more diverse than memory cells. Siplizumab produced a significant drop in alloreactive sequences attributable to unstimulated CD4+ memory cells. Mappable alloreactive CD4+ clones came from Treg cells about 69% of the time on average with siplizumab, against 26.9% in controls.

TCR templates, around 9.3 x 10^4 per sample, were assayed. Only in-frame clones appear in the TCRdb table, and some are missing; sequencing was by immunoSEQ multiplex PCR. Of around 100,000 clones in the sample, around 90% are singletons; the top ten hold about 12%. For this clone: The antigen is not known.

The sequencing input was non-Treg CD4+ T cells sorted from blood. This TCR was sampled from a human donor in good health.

The CDR3 region is CSARHQREQYF. As DNA, the CDR3 is TGCAGTGCTAGGCATCAACGCGAGCAGTACTTC. The V call is TRBV20-1, the J call TRBJ2-7, with no clear D. The CDR3 contains 11 residues. Germline V gene lookup returns CDR1 DFQATT and CDR2 SNEGSKA (reference sequence). Trimming shortened V by 3 bases and J by 6 bases, and 9 bases separated the two germline ends.